One sample yielded the 23 T cell receptor beta chains listed below, sequenced in a study of blood T cell repertoires in COVID-19. The data were produced by immunoSEQ multiplex PCR, yet TCRdb's version contains in-frame clones alone and is incomplete. The table records some 270,000 clones, over 75% of them present only once. The sequenced material came from PBMCs or T cells enriched from blood (not recorded which). The receptors stem from a woman younger than 45 who had recovered from COVID-19.

The chain carries TRBV12-5 and TRBJ2-3, with TRBD2 matching over 13 bases. The CDR3 sequence is 21 residues long. With V trimmed by 0 bases and J by 1 base, 13 bases remained unmatched. Germline V CDR1 and CDR2: LGHNT, FRNRAP. The CDR3 DNA sequence: TGTGCTAGTGGTTTGGTACCTCAACCGGGACTAGCGGGGTATGGCACAGATACGCAGTATTTT. Translating it yields CASGLVPQPGLAGYGTDTQYF.

This chain uses TRBV19 with TRBJ2-2; the D gene is possibly TRBD2 (6 bases). Deletions cut 7 bases from V and 1 base from J, with 10 bases between. This CDR3 is built from 14 residues. From germline, CDR1 is LNHDA and CDR2 SQIVND (reference sequence). The CDR3 sequence: CASTRRGNTGELFF. The CDR3 nucleotides read TGTGCCAGTACGAGGCGGGGGAACACCGGGGAGCTGTTTTTT.

J is TRBJ1-3 and V is TRBV28; D is unresolved. Per germline, CDR1 MDHEN and CDR2 SYDVKM. The germline V and J ends were trimmed by 0 bases and 4 bases, with 10 bases remaining between them. The CDR3 extends over 15 amino acids. This CDR3 is CASSLWRGNGNTIYF. DNA of the CDR3: TGTGCCAGCAGTTTATGGAGAGGGAACGGAAACACCATATATTTT.

This chain connects TRBV5-1 to TRBJ2-7; possible D gene TRBD1, 8 bases. The V end lost 6 bases, the J end lost 6 bases, and 16 bases lay between the germline ends. Germline V gene lookup returns CDR1 SGHRS and CDR2 YFSETQ. The CDR3 loop spans 13 amino acids. In DNA form, the CDR3 reads TGCGCCAGCAAAGTACAGGGGGGGGCCGAGCAGTACTTC. Encoded protein: CASKVQGGAEQYF.

V gene TRBV7-2 combines with J gene TRBJ2-7, with D perhaps matching TRBD2 (6 bases). Germline values: CDR1 SGHTA, CDR2 FQGNSA. There are 16 residues in the CDR3. Trimming pared 5 bases from V and 5 bases from J, leaving 22 bases between. DNA for the CDR3: TGTGCCAGCAGCCAGACCCCATTGGGACTGGGAAACGAGCAGTACTTC. The encoded protein is CASSQTPLGLGNEQYF.

This clone was seen a few times. The rearrangement joins TRBV6-6 to TRBJ1-5; D unclear. V lost 0 bases, J lost 5 bases, and 8 bases lay in between. CDR1 and CDR2 from the germline V gene are MNHNY and SVGAGI (reference sequence). The CDR3 extends over 14 amino acids. The CDR3 spells CASSYSSNDQPQHF. The CDR3 bases are TGTGCCAGCAGTTACTCGTCAAATGATCAGCCCCAGCATTTT.

V usage is TRBV5-1 and J usage is TRBJ1-2; 10 bases agree with TRBD1. CDR3 length equals 15 residues. The junction had 10 bases not matched to a gene; V was cut back by 3 bases and J by 8 bases. Looked up from germline, CDR1 is SGHRS and CDR2 is YFSETQ. In DNA form, the CDR3 reads TGCGCCAGCAGCTGGGACCTCGGGACAGGGGAAGGCTACACCTTC. Translation: CASSWDLGTGEGYTF. Full variable domain (remainder filled in from reference TRBV5-1 and TRBJ1-2): KAGVTQTPRYLIKTRGQQVTLSCSPISGHRSVSWYQQTPGQGLQFLFEYFSETQRNKGNFPGRFSGRQFSNSRSEMNVSTLELGDSALYLCASSWDLGTGEGYTFGSGTRLTVV.

J is TRBJ1-4 and V is TRBV5-1; possible D gene TRBD1, 5 bases. Germline V gene data show CDR1 as SGHRS and CDR2 as YFSETQ. Trimming removed 2 bases at V and 0 bases at J, with 8 bases between. CDR3 length: 15 residues. The CDR3 nucleotides are TGCGCCAGCAGCTTTTGGGGGGCAACTAATGAAAAACTGTTTTTT. Translated, it gives CASSFWGATNEKLFF.

This clone came up once. This chain joins TRBV10-3 and TRBJ1-2; TRBD1 agrees at 10 bases. CDR3 length: 13 residues. Germline lookup yields CDR1 ENHRY and CDR2 SYGVKD. After removal of 3 bases from V and 8 bases from J, the junction contained 3 bases not matched to a gene. The CDR3 is CAISDRDRGGYTF. CDR3 DNA sequence: TGTGCCATCAGTGATAGGGACAGGGGCGGCTACACCTTC.

This rearrangement joins TRBV6-5 to TRBJ2-7, with a weak D call TRBD2 (6 bases). Germline CDR1 is MNHEY and CDR2 is SVGAGI. The CDR3 contains 16 residues. The V and J ends lost 2 bases and 2 bases respectively, with 16 bases between them. CDR3 amino acids: CASSYESSGFTYEQYF. CDR3 DNA sequence: TGTGCCAGCAGTTACGAAAGTAGCGGTTTCACCTACGAGCAGTACTTC.

The rearrangement uses TRBV19 and TRBJ1-5, with TRBD1 matching over 8 bases. Germline CDR1 is LNHDA and CDR2 is SQIVND (reference sequence). The CDR3 runs 16 residues. The trim removed 3 bases at V and 2 bases at J, leaving 6 bases unmatched. The CDR3 protein is CASSISPTGGNQPQHF. DNA for the CDR3: TGTGCCAGTAGTATCAGCCCGACAGGGGGCAATCAGCCCCAGCATTTT.

The chain carries TRBV7-7 and TRBJ2-5; TRBD1 agrees at 8 bases. The length of the CDR3 is 15 residues. Trimming took 4 bases from V and 2 from J; bases not matched to a gene: 6. Germline V gene lookup returns CDR1 SSHAT and CDR2 FNYEAQ (reference sequence). The CDR3 sequence is CASSSRQGRQETQYF. CDR3 bases: TGTGCCAGCAGCTCCCGACAGGGGCGGCAAGAGACCCAGTACTTC. Variable domain in full (rest from reference TRBV7-7 and TRBJ2-5): GAGVSQSPRYKVTKRGQDVTLRCDPISSHATLYWYQQALGQGPEFLTYFNYEAQPDKSGLPSDRFSAERPEGSISTLTIQRTEQRDSAMYRCASSSRQGRQETQYFGPGTRLLVL.

This chain uses TRBV6-1 with TRBJ1-4; possible D gene TRBD1, 5 bases. CDR1 and CDR2 from the germline V gene are MNHNS and SASEGT. V was shortened by 2 bases and J by 4 bases, with 14 bases between the two germline ends. The CDR3 extends over 16 amino acids. The DNA for the CDR3 is TGTGCCAGCAGTGAATGGTCGGGGGAAGGTAATGAAAAACTGTTTTTT. Protein sequence: CASSEWSGEGNEKLFF.

This clone was observed once. The V call is TRBV13, the J call TRBJ2-1; maybe TRBD2 (6 bases). Germline lookup yields CDR1 PRHDT and CDR2 FYEKMQ (reference sequence). This CDR3 region has 19 residues. V was trimmed by 5 bases and J by 8 bases, leaving 31 bases between them. The CDR3 protein is CASSVPTSLGVGIIYEQFF. The CDR3 DNA reads as TGTGCCAGCAGCGTACCCACTAGCCTCGGGGTCGGAATTATCTATGAGCAGTTCTTC.

The chain recombines TRBV11-2 with TRBJ1-1; D remains unclear. The CDR3 is made up of 13 amino acids. Trimming cost V 6 bases and J 5 bases, with 13 bases left between them. The germline CDR1 and CDR2 sequences are SGHAT and FQNNGV. The DNA for the CDR3 is TGTGCCAGCAGACCGCTATCGGGGACTGAAGCTTTCTTT. It yields the protein CASRPLSGTEAFF.

The V and J genes are TRBV7-2 and TRBJ1-2, with 9 bases fitting TRBD1. The CDR3 has 15 amino acids. CDR1 and CDR2 (germline): SGHTA, FQGNSA. Losses at the gene ends were 4 bases for V and 4 bases for J; bases not matched to a gene: 7. The CDR3 here is CASSSSGTGSYGYTF. The CDR3 region has the DNA TGTGCCAGCAGCTCATCCGGGACAGGGTCCTATGGCTACACCTTC.

The chain has TRBV28 and TRBJ1-3; possibly TRBD1 for D (6 bases). Deletions cut 2 bases from V and 0 bases from J, with 14 bases between. CDR1 is MDHEN, CDR2 SYDVKM, per germline. This CDR3 is 17 amino acids long. The CDR3 reads CASSLGPGVLSGNTIYF. CDR3 nucleotides: TGTGCCAGCAGTTTAGGGCCAGGGGTCCTCTCTGGAAACACCATATATTTT.

This clone was seen once. The V gene is TRBV18, the J gene TRBJ2-2; perhaps TRBD2 as D (6 bases). Germline loops: CDR1 KGHSH, CDR2 LQKENI. The CDR3 length is 13 residues. V was clipped by 2 bases and J by 6 bases, with 7 bases between them. The CDR3 loop is CASSPAGPGELFF. The CDR3 nucleotides read TGTGCCAGCTCACCAGCGGGGCCCGGGGAGCTGTTTTTT.

For the CDR3, the DNA is TGTGCCTGGAGGGGACAGGGGGCGAAAGGCTACACCTTC. Its translation is CAWRGQGAKGYTF. The chain uses TRBV30 and TRBJ1-2; 12 nucleotides align to TRBD1. Trimming at V came to 3 bases and at J to 8 bases, leaving 4 bases not matched to a gene. Germline V lookup: CDR1 GTSNPN, CDR2 SVGIG (reference sequence). The CDR3 is made up of 13 amino acids.

The chain links TRBV19 to TRBJ2-3; 9 bases fit TRBD2. Trimming at V came to 4 bases and at J to 0 bases, leaving 8 bases not matched to a gene. The CDR3 consists of 17 residues. CDR1 and CDR2 (germline): LNHDA, SQIVND (reference sequence). The CDR3 reads CASSTVFSGGSTDTQYF. CDR3 coding DNA: TGTGCCAGTAGTACGGTATTTAGCGGGGGAAGCACAGATACGCAGTATTTT.

The chain couples TRBV6-5 to TRBJ2-7; D is uncertain. The CDR3 is 12 amino acids. Germline V gene sequence: CDR1 MNHEY, CDR2 SVGAGI. The germline V and J ends were trimmed by 5 bases and 3 bases, with 8 bases remaining between them. The CDR3 DNA reads TGTGCCAGCAGTCAAAGAGGCTACGAGCAGTACTTC. Amino acids: CASSQRGYEQYF.

The J gene is TRBJ2-7, the V gene TRBV10-1; 8 positions match TRBD2. V was clipped by 0 bases and J by 3 bases; unmatched bases: 1. The CDR3 loop spans 14 amino acids. Germline V gene lookup returns CDR1 WNHNN and CDR2 SYGVQD (reference sequence). This chain's CDR3 is CASSESGTSYEQYF. DNA of the CDR3: TGCGCCAGCAGTGAGTCGGGGACTAGCTACGAGCAGTACTTC.

The V and J genes are TRBV7-9 and TRBJ2-7; TRBD1 agrees at 8 bases. The CDR3 is made up of 16 amino acids. V gave up 2 bases and J gave up 1 base; unmatched junction bases: 7. CDR1 and CDR2 (germline): SEHNR, FQNEAQ (reference sequence). CDR3 region: CASSLFNRDRSYEQYF. The CDR3 DNA follows: TGTGCCAGCAGCTTATTTAACCGGGACAGGTCCTACGAGCAGTACTTC.